One sample yielded the 20 T cell receptor beta chains listed below, sequenced in a study of identical twins. One entry per CDR3 protein, called by TCRdb with MiXCR from the 5' RACE reads. The sample contains 690,000 or so distinct CDR3 sequences, 8.6% of which appear only once. These same records also appear under a second study, on yellow fever vaccine responses in identical twins.

Sequenced: PBMCs. Every receptor here comes from a woman under 30 in good health.

This clonotype occurred a few times. In DNA, the CDR3 is TGTGCCAGCAGTTCAGGCCCTCCTCTTCCTTTCTTT. It translates to CASSSGPPLPFF. The chain has TRBV28 and TRBJ1-1; D is ambiguous. The CDR3 is made up of 12 amino acids. Germline-derived CDR1 and CDR2 are MDHEN and SYDVKM. The V and J ends lost 4 bases and 12 bases respectively, with 15 bases between them.

The table lists this clonotype with a few counts. The rearrangement links TRBV6-1 to TRBJ1-5; TRBD1 aligns across 8 bases. This CDR3 comprises 15 residues. V lost 6 bases, J lost 3 bases, and 7 bases stayed unmatched. From germline, CDR1 is MNHNS and CDR2 SASEGT. CDR3 amino acids: CASRPRQGFNQPQHF. Here the CDR3 DNA reads TGTGCCAGCAGACCCCGACAGGGGTTCAATCAGCCCCAGCATTTT.

This clonotype was detected ten times or more. V usage is TRBV11-2 and J usage is TRBJ2-1; D uncertain. Germline V gene lookup returns CDR1 SGHAT and CDR2 FQNNGV. The CDR3 is 15 amino acids. Trimming removed 0 bases from V and 6 bases from J, with 12 bases in between. The chain's CDR3 is CASSLDTNPGNEQFF. In DNA, the CDR3 is TGTGCCAGCAGCTTAGATACAAACCCGGGCAATGAGCAGTTCTTC.

This clonotype was seen ten or more times. The chain is built from TRBV15 and TRBJ1-4; D may be TRBD1 (6 bases). CDR1 is LNHNV, CDR2 YYDKDF, per germline (reference sequence). Trimming left V 0 bases short and J 6 bases short, with 11 bases between. This CDR3 has 15 amino acids. The CDR3 bases are TGTGCCACCAGCAGAGAGGAAAACAGGGATGAAAAACTGTTTTTT. Its translation is CATSREENRDEKLFF.

The chain uses TRBV3-1 and TRBJ2-1; D gene uncertain. The CDR3 length is 14 residues. Between the trimmed V and J ends, which lost 2 bases and 5 bases, there was a span of 10 bases. Germline CDR1 is LGHDT and CDR2 is YNNKEL (reference sequence). CDR3 sequence: CASSQITRHNEQFF. In DNA, the CDR3 is TGTGCCAGCAGCCAAATCACCAGGCACAATGAGCAGTTCTTC.

This clonotype was recorded many times. This chain uses TRBV6-2 or TRBV6-3 with TRBJ2-7, with D hard to call. V was shortened by 2 bases and J by 3 bases, with 5 bases between the two germline ends. Germline V gene sequence: CDR1 MNHEY, CDR2 SVGEGT. The CDR3 has 12 amino acids. The CDR3 loop reads CASSYHDYEQYF. The CDR3 DNA reads TGTGCCAGCAGTTACCACGACTACGAGCAGTACTTC.

This clonotype was counted at least ten times. J is TRBJ1-1 and V is TRBV5-1, with D possibly TRBD1 on 5 matching bases. The CDR3 loop spans 14 amino acids. The V gene's germline CDR1 is SGHRS and CDR2 YFSETQ. Trimming pared 0 bases from V and 4 bases from J, leaving 10 bases between. The CDR3 DNA reads TGCGCCAGCAGCTTGGCCTCTGGGGGCACTGAAGCTTTCTTT. Translation: CASSLASGGTEAFF.

This chain connects TRBV2 to TRBJ1-1; 12 bases line up with TRBD1. The germline V gene encodes CDR1 SNHLY and CDR2 FYNNEI. The CDR3 consists of 16 residues. J lost 5 bases, V lost 6 bases, and 10 bases had no gene match. The CDR3 loop is CASSDRDRGRSTEAFF. CDR3 nucleotides: TGTGCCAGCAGCGACCGGGACAGGGGGCGGAGTACTGAAGCTTTCTTT.

This clonotype was seen at least ten times. The J gene is TRBJ2-3, the V gene TRBV29-1; a weak D match, TRBD2 (6 bases). V lost 7 bases and J 0 bases, leaving 14 bases between the germline ends. Germline lookup yields CDR1 SQVTM and CDR2 ANQGSEA. The CDR3 contains 14 residues. The CDR3 DNA sequence: TGCAGCGCCGGAAGAGCGGGTAGCACAGATACGCAGTATTTT. Translation: CSAGRAGSTDTQYF.

At least ten counts were recorded for this clonotype. The V call is TRBV24-1, the J call TRBJ2-5, with no clear D. V lost 6 bases and J 5 bases, leaving 6 bases between the germline ends. Germline V gene data show CDR1 as KGHDR and CDR2 as SFDVKD. The CDR3 runs to 11 residues. The CDR3 bases are TGTGCCACCAGTCGGTTTGAGACCCAGTACTTC. It specifies CATSRFETQYF.

This clonotype has more than one count but fewer than ten. This chain joins TRBV12-3 or TRBV12-4 and TRBJ2-1; the D gene is possibly TRBD2 (5 bases). The CDR3 spans 15 residues. Deletions cut 5 bases from V and 0 bases from J, with 11 bases between. For the CDR3, the DNA is TGTGCCAGCAGTCCAGAAGAGGGCTCCTACAATGAGCAGTTCTTC. The encoded protein is CASSPEEGSYNEQFF.

This clonotype has a single count. This sequence joins TRBV20-1 and TRBJ2-3; D call uncertain. Germline V gives CDR1 DFQATT, CDR2 SNEGSKA (reference sequence). V lost 3 bases and J lost 6, with 16 bases in between. The CDR3 runs to 14 residues. As DNA, the CDR3 is TGCAGTGCTAGGGACCCCCTGCCCACGGATACGCAGTATTTT. Translation gives CSARDPLPTDTQYF.

V gene TRBV28 combines with J gene TRBJ2-7; 10 bases are a match to TRBD2. The CDR3 contains 14 residues. V trimming: 7 bases; J trimming: 4 bases; junction bases outside the gene matches: 7. Germline CDR1 MDHEN, CDR2 SYDVKM. This CDR3 reads CASKPSGRGYEQYF. CDR3 in DNA: TGTGCCAGCAAACCTAGCGGGAGAGGGTACGAGCAGTACTTC.

This clonotype was observed a few times. The genes are TRBV6-5 and TRBJ2-5; 11 bases agree with TRBD2. The length of the CDR3 is 15 residues. V dropped 0 bases and J dropped 6; count of bases not matched to a gene: 3. The V gene's germline CDR1 is MNHEY and CDR2 SVGAGI. The CDR3 sequence is CASSYSTSGGKTQYF. CDR3 in DNA: TGTGCCAGCAGTTACTCTACTAGCGGGGGAAAGACCCAGTACTTC.

The chain links TRBV6-6 to TRBJ2-7; D remains unclear. CDR1 and CDR2 from the germline V gene are MNHNY and SVGAGI (reference sequence). This CDR3 comprises 13 residues. V shed 8 bases and J shed 2 bases, with 13 bases lying between them. This CDR3 is CASGSHHTYEQYF. DNA of the CDR3: TGTGCCAGCGGATCCCACCATACCTACGAGCAGTACTTC.

The V call is TRBV3-1, the J call TRBJ2-2; 9 bases line up with TRBD2. The CDR3 loop spans 15 amino acids. Germline CDR1 LGHDT, CDR2 YNNKEL (reference sequence). V lost 4 bases, J lost 6 bases, and 6 bases stayed unmatched. The CDR3: CASSRGLAIAGELFF. CDR3 DNA: TGTGCCAGCAGCCGTGGACTAGCGATCGCCGGGGAGCTGTTTTTT. Based on the CDR3 plus reference TRBV3-1 and TRBJ2-2, the full variable domain is DTAVSQTPKYLVTQMGNDKSIKCEQNLGHDTMYWYKQDSKKFLKIMFSYNNKELIINETVPNRFSPKSPDKAHLNLHINSLELGDSAVYFCASSRGLAIAGELFFGEGSRLTVL.

This clonotype has just a few counts. The chain joins TRBV7-2 to TRBJ2-3; 15 nucleotides agree with TRBD2. The length of the CDR3 is 18 residues. The V and J ends lost 0 bases and 6 bases, in that order; junction bases with no gene match: 7. Germline CDR1 reads SGHTA; CDR2 reads FQGNSA. CDR3 sequence: CASSLAPGLAGGSDTQYF. CDR3 nucleotide sequence: TGTGCCAGCAGCTTAGCACCAGGACTAGCGGGGGGGAGTGATACGCAGTATTTT.

The chain carries TRBV7-9 and TRBJ1-1, with 7 bases matching TRBD1. Germline V gene sequence: CDR1 SEHNR, CDR2 FQNEAQ (reference sequence). The junction had 3 bases not matched to a gene; V was cut back by 1 base and J by 1 base. This CDR3 has 15 amino acids. The CDR3 region is CASSLVTGQNTEAFF. The DNA for the CDR3 is TGTGCCAGCAGCTTAGTGACAGGGCAGAACACTGAAGCTTTCTTT.

The chain combines TRBV28 with TRBJ1-1; D unclear. V gave up 1 base and J gave up 5 bases, with 8 bases separating them. The germline gives CDR1 MDHEN, CDR2 SYDVKM. The CDR3 runs 13 residues. The CDR3 coding sequence is TGTGCCAGCAGTTTATCATCGAGGACTGAAGCTTTCTTT. Translated, it gives CASSLSSRTEAFF.

The chain is built from TRBV4-1 and TRBJ2-5; TRBD2 matches at 10 bases. The V gene's germline CDR1 is MGHRA and CDR2 YSYEKL. Trimming at V came to 1 base and at J to 4 bases, leaving 9 bases not matched to a gene. The CDR3 runs 17 residues. For the CDR3, the DNA is TGCGCCAGCAGCCAAGTTGGGCGGACTAGCGGACGAGAGACCCAGTACTTC. Its translation is CASSQVGRTSGRETQYF.